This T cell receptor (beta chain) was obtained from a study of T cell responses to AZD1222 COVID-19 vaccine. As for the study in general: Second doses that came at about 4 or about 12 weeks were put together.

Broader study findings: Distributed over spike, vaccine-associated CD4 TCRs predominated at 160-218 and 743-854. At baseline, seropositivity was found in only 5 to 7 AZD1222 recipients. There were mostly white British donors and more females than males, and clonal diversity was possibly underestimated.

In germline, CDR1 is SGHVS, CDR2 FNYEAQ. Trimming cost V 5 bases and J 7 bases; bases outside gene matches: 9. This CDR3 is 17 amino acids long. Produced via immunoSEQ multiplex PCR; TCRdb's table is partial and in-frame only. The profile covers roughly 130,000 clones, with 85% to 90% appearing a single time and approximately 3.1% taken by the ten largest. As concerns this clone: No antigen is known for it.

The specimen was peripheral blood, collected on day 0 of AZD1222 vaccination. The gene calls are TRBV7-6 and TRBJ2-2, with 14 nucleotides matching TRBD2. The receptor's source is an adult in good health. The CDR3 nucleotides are TGTGCCAGCAGCATGGGACTAGCGGGGGATTTGGTCGGGGAGCTGTTTTTT. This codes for CASSMGLAGDLVGELFF.